This TCR beta chain was profiled in a study of post-analysis software for immune sequencing data. Study conclusions and caveats: TRBV5-6, TRBV5-1 and TRBV20-1 were among roughly five TRBV segments more frequent in patients than controls.

Note on this clonotype: What it binds is not known.

Germline V gene sequence: CDR1 MGHRA, CDR2 YSYEKL. The CDR3 runs 16 residues. J gave up 0 bases and V 4 bases, and 9 bases lay outside the gene matches. Included in the TCR beta cDNA libraries were unique molecular identifiers. MiXCR, applied by TCRdb to the PCR reads, yields one record per CDR3 protein. Among 740,000 or so distinct CDR3 sequences, approximately 57% were seen once, and the ten largest hold approximately 4.3%. This sequence was found in a girl aged 10 to 17 with multiple sclerosis. The sequenced material came from blood. This chain connects TRBV4-1 to TRBJ2-7, with 7 positions matching TRBD1. CDR3 coding DNA: TGCGCCAGCAGCCCCCATACCTGGGACAGCTCCTACGAGCAGTACTTC. Amino acids: CASSPHTWDSSYEQYF.